The T cell receptor beta chain described here comes from a study of T cell repertoires in cytomegalovirus infection. Across the study: Peptides in the study included HLA-C-restricted and HLA-B-restricted CMV epitopes. Shared public TCR beta signatures pointed to both CMV infection and a matching HLA type.

TCRdb re-derived calls from the reads in MiXCR, one entry per CDR3 protein. This table has some 940,000 distinct CDR3 sequences, roughly 31% appearing once. About this clonotype: The antigen remains unidentified.

The CDR3 sequence is 16 residues long. The V and J ends lost 4 bases and 7 bases respectively, with 17 bases between them. Germline V gives CDR1 SEHNR, CDR2 FQNEAQ (reference sequence). The TCR originated in a human donor in good health (CMV status not recorded). Some clones in this sample may be carry-over from other donors' samples. The sequencing used cultured CD8+ T cells from PBMCs, collected from culture after CMV antigen stimulation. The genes are TRBV7-9 and TRBJ1-6, with unresolved D. Written as DNA, the CDR3 is TGTGCCAGCAGCTCCGAGGGTACTAGATCGAATTCACCCCTCCACTTT. As protein: CASSSEGTRSNSPLHF.